The sequence of this TCR beta chain was determined in a study of T cell changes during pregnancy in multiple sclerosis. This clone has a single count. Produced via immunoSEQ multiplex PCR; TCRdb's table is partial and in-frame only. The sample carries some 17,000 clones, around 97% recorded once. CDR1 and CDR2 from the germline V gene are SGHRS and YFSETQ. This CDR3 spans 15 amino acids. The V segment lost 2 bases and the J segment 5 bases; nucleotides outside the gene matches: 6. V is TRBV5-1 and J is TRBJ1-4; 7 bases line up with TRBD1. This receptor was identified in a female donor with multiple sclerosis, enrolled in a pregnancy study. The source material was peripheral blood, sampled in the third trimester of pregnancy. CDR3 loop: CASSLRTGENEKLFF. The CDR3 nucleotides read TGCGCCAGCAGCTTAAGGACAGGAGAGAATGAAAAACTGTTTTTT.